This T cell receptor beta chain was recorded in a study of blood T cell repertoires in COVID-19. Study details: Sites in the United States, Italy and Spain provided acute and convalescent COVID-19 samples. From T cells, B-cell-depleted T cells, or PBMCs came the material, which was cDNA or gDNA.

The germline V and J ends were trimmed by 4 bases and 3 bases, with 17 bases remaining between them. CDR3 length: 15 amino acids. The germline V gene encodes CDR1 SGHRS and CDR2 YFSETQ. Some clones are missing from TCRdb's copy, which holds only in-frame ones; the method was immunoSEQ multiplex PCR. The sample holds more than 65,000 clones; roughly 79% are singletons and the top ten take more than 15%. The chain combines TRBV5-1 with TRBJ2-7, with D possibly TRBD1 on 7 matching bases. Sequencing used peripheral blood. This TCR came from a man aged 55-75 years with acute or convalescent COVID-19. CDR3 sequence: CASSPQGQGGYEQYF. In DNA, the CDR3 is TGCGCCAGCAGCCCCCAGGGGCAGGGGGGCTACGAGCAGTACTTC. Combining the CDR3 with reference TRBV5-1 and TRBJ2-7 gives the whole variable domain KAGVTQTPRYLIKTRGQQVTLSCSPISGHRSVSWYQQTPGQGLQFLFEYFSETQRNKGNFPGRFSGRQFSNSRSEMNVSTLELGDSALYLCASSPQGQGGYEQYFGPGTRLTVT.